This is a list of T cell receptor beta chains from one sample in a study of metastatic and nonmetastatic thyroid tumors. Using MiXCR, TCRdb reanalyzed the PCR reads. The table records roughly 48,000 clones, approximately 20% of them present only once. The material sequenced was blood. The receptors shown here come from a male donor with papillary thyroid cancer or a benign thyroid nodule (not recorded which). Some clones in this sample may be carry-over from other donors' samples. Each CDR3 is given with its conserved first and last residue. Each record gives: V gene, J gene, CDR3 protein.

>TRBV20-1|TRBJ2-1
CSARDVREGIYEQFF
>TRBV6-1|TRBJ2-1
CASSAQVGGLEQFF
>TRBV6-1|TRBJ2-6
CASSNGQGEGSNVLTF
>TRBV7-3|TRBJ2-7
CASSPDNYEQYF
>TRBV7-8|TRBJ1-2
CASSLWDRNYGYTF
>TRBV7-9|TRBJ1-1
CASRGQANTEAFF
>TRBV20-1|TRBJ2-1
CSAKRGADSYNEQFF
>TRBV28|TRBJ1-2
CASSPGQGYYGYTF
>TRBV5-1|TRBJ2-3
CASSLEGLAGGTDTQYF
>TRBV7-3|TRBJ2-1
CASSLSLAGGEQFF
>TRBV5-1|TRBJ2-5
CASSYRTSGGETQYF
>TRBV7-3|TRBJ1-2
CASSPGGNEAYGYTF
>TRBV6-1|TRBJ2-7
CASSAEPQGVSYEQYF
>TRBV6-9|TRBJ2-7
CASNGTWDNEQYF
>TRBV18|TRBJ1-1
CASSSSNTEAFF
>TRBV5-1|TRBJ1-1
CASSLRTFDTEAFF
>TRBV28|TRBJ2-5
CASRRQGRETQYF